The 22 T cell receptor beta chains given below trace back to one sample, sequenced in a study of T-cell memory formation after mild COVID-19. One entry per CDR3 protein results from TCRdb running MiXCR on the 5' RACE reads. Of roughly 240,000 distinct CDR3 sequences in the sample, around 15% were seen once. The sample was PBMCs or a T cell subset sorted from them (not recorded which). These receptors all stem from a man younger than 30 who had mild COVID-19 (a few samples of this study predate the infection). Cell type and time point are not known.

The genes are TRBV9 and TRBJ1-5; 7 bases agree with TRBD1. In germline, CDR1 is SGDLS, CDR2 YYNGEE. CDR3 length: 14 residues. V gave up 0 bases and J gave up 6 bases; unmatched junction bases: 3. DNA for the CDR3: TGTGCCAGCAGCGTAGGACAGGGTTCTCAGCCCCAGCATTTT. It yields the protein CASSVGQGSQPQHF.

The chain has TRBV5-1 and TRBJ1-1, with D possibly matching TRBD1 (5 bases). CDR1 is SGHRS, CDR2 YFSETQ, per germline. Trimming removed 0 bases from V and 4 bases from J, with 19 bases in between. The CDR3 spans 17 residues. The CDR3 here is CASSLASGWGEATEAFF. CDR3 in DNA: TGCGCCAGCAGCTTGGCCTCAGGGTGGGGAGAGGCCACTGAAGCTTTCTTT.

This clonotype occurred a few times. This chain connects TRBV24-1 to TRBJ2-5; no reliable D call. The CDR3 sequence is 12 residues long. V lost 0 bases and J 5 bases, leaving 3 bases between the germline ends. From germline, CDR1 is KGHDR and CDR2 SFDVKD. CDR3 in DNA: TGTGCCACCAGTGATTTGGGGGAGACCCAGTACTTC. Translation: CATSDLGETQYF.

In its sample, this clonotype was seen a few times. The chain carries TRBV6-5 and TRBJ2-6; no firm D call. Germline assignment: CDR1 MNHEY and CDR2 SVGAGI. V was trimmed by 4 bases and J by 2 bases, leaving 9 bases between them. CDR3 length: 15 amino acids. CDR3 residues: CASSSLQTGANVLTF. In DNA, the CDR3 is TGTGCCAGCAGTTCCCTCCAGACTGGGGCCAACGTCCTGACTTTC.

The chain's CDR3 is CASSYSTVVAEAFF. CDR3 bases: TGTGCCAGCAGTTACTCGACGGTGGTCGCTGAAGCTTTCTTT. The chain carries TRBV6-5 and TRBJ1-1; unclear D gene. CDR3 length: 14 residues. Germline V gene sequence: CDR1 MNHEY, CDR2 SVGAGI. V lost 0 bases to trimming and J lost 6 bases, with 11 bases between them.

The chain joins TRBV3-1 to TRBJ2-7, with D perhaps given as TRBD1 or TRBD2 (5 bases each). CDR1 is LGHDT, CDR2 YNNKEL, per germline (reference sequence). This CDR3 has 13 residues. V dropped 0 bases and J dropped 6 bases, with 9 bases sitting between them. This CDR3 is CASSQDWGSEQYF. The CDR3 DNA reads TGTGCCAGCAGCCAAGATTGGGGGTCCGAGCAGTACTTC.

A note on this clonotype: Its ends do not fully match the called genes, so a read error is possible. The V and J genes are TRBV7-2 and TRBJ2-3; 7 bases align to TRBD2. The CDR3 is made up of 11 amino acids. Germline V gives CDR1 SGHTA, CDR2 FQGNSA. Written as DNA, the CDR3 is TGTGCCAGCAGCTTCGGACTAGTTTCGCATTTT. Its translation is CASSFGLVSHF.

DNA for the CDR3: TGTGCCAGCAGCTTAGAACAGGGGGCTGCAGATACGCAGTATTTT. It yields the protein CASSLEQGAADTQYF. This chain joins TRBV7-8 and TRBJ2-3, with TRBD1 identical over 9 bases. Looked up from germline, CDR1 is SGHVS and CDR2 is FQNEAQ. CDR3 size: 15 residues. The J segment lost 4 bases and the V segment lost 1 base, leaving 3 bases of the junction unmatched.

This clonotype was recorded at least ten times. The chain couples TRBV3-1 to TRBJ1-1, with no clear D. With 1 base removed from V and 2 bases from J, the gap between germline ends came to 11 bases. Per germline, CDR1 LGHDT and CDR2 YNNKEL (reference sequence). CDR3 size: 15 residues. The CDR3 DNA sequence: TGTGCCAGCAGCCAAGTTTCCAGAGTCAACACTGAAGCTTTCTTT. Translation: CASSQVSRVNTEAFF.

A few counts support this clonotype. The chain combines TRBV5-1 with TRBJ2-3; weak D call: TRBD1 (5 bases). CDR3 length: 17 residues. V was clipped by 3 bases and J by 4 bases, with 21 bases between them. CDR1 is SGHRS and CDR2 is YFSETQ in the germline V gene. The CDR3 nucleotides read TGCGCCAGCAGCTCCTCCACAGGTTCCTTATGGTCAGATACGCAGTATTTT. Protein product: CASSSSTGSLWSDTQYF.

This clonotype was detected only a few times. The gene calls are TRBV20-1 and TRBJ2-3; 8 nucleotides line up with TRBD2. The trim removed 2 bases at V and 0 bases at J, leaving 4 bases unmatched. This CDR3 has 15 residues. CDR1 and CDR2 (germline): DFQATT, SNEGSKA (reference sequence). DNA for the CDR3: TGCAGTGCTAGAAATAGCGGGGCTAGCACAGATACGCAGTATTTT. Its translation is CSARNSGASTDTQYF.

This rearrangement joins TRBV9 to TRBJ2-7, with 10 bases aligning to TRBD2. Losses at the gene ends were 4 bases for V and 4 bases for J; bases not matched to a gene: 14. CDR3 length: 17 residues. The V gene's germline CDR1 is SGDLS and CDR2 YYNGEE. The DNA for the CDR3 is TGTGCCAGCAGCCATCCGCGAACTAGCGGGGAGACGTACGAGCAGTACTTC. The encoded protein is CASSHPRTSGETYEQYF.

The V gene is TRBV7-2, the J gene TRBJ2-5, with 9 bases fitting TRBD1. The CDR3 totals 14 residues. CDR1 and CDR2 from the germline V gene are SGHTA and FQGNSA. J was trimmed by 3 bases and V by 7 bases; bases with no gene match: 6. CDR3 bases: TGTGCCAGCAACCAAGACAGGGGGGAAGAGACCCAGTACTTC. This encodes CASNQDRGEETQYF.

This chain joins TRBV18 and TRBJ2-3; D not resolved. Germline V lookup: CDR1 KGHSH, CDR2 LQKENI. Between the trimmed V and J ends, which lost 2 bases and 1 base, there was a span of 4 bases. The CDR3 consists of 13 residues. As DNA, the CDR3 is TGTGCCAGCTCACCAAGCCGCACAGATACGCAGTATTTT. Translation: CASSPSRTDTQYF.

This clonotype was observed once. The V gene is TRBV6-2 or TRBV6-3, the J gene TRBJ1-1; D perhaps matches TRBD1 (5 bases). The CDR3 runs 14 residues. The germline V gene encodes CDR1 MNHEY and CDR2 SVGEGT. V lost 3 bases, J lost 5 bases, and 13 bases lay in between. This chain's CDR3 is CASSYPGGVTEAFF. For the CDR3, the DNA is TGTGCCAGCAGTTATCCCGGAGGGGTGACTGAAGCTTTCTTT.

This clonotype appeared a few times. The chain has TRBV2 and TRBJ2-7; tentative D call: TRBD2 (7 bases). The CDR3 is 14 residues long. V gave up 5 bases and J gave up 1 base, with 12 bases separating them. Germline V gene sequence: CDR1 SNHLY, CDR2 FYNNEI. The CDR3 sequence is CASSTQGGSYEQYV. For the CDR3, the DNA is TGTGCCAGCAGTACACAGGGAGGGTCCTACGAGCAGTACGTC.

The chain carries TRBV4-1 and TRBJ2-5; TRBD2 might be the D (5 bases). V lost 4 bases and J lost 2, with 11 bases in between. This CDR3 contains 14 residues. Per the germline V gene, CDR1 is MGHRA and CDR2 is YSYEKL. The CDR3 DNA is TGCGCCAGCAGCCCCCTGAGGGATCAAGAGACCCAGTACTTC. Its protein is CASSPLRDQETQYF.

This clonotype was observed a handful of times. V and J are TRBV4-2 and TRBJ2-7; D perhaps matches TRBD1 (5 bases). The CDR3 length is 17 residues. V lost 2 bases and J lost 2, with 19 bases in between. Germline V lookup: CDR1 LGHNA, CDR2 YNFKEQ. The CDR3: CASSQSWGEQVAYEQYF. The CDR3 DNA is TGTGCCAGCAGCCAATCCTGGGGCGAACAGGTCGCCTACGAGCAGTACTTC.

This clonotype was counted once. V usage is TRBV18 and J usage is TRBJ2-3; no clear D gene. V lost 0 bases to trimming and J lost 2 bases, with 9 bases between them. This CDR3 spans 15 amino acids. Per germline, CDR1 KGHSH and CDR2 LQKENI. CDR3 nucleotides: TGTGCCAGCTCACCACCCGGGCGGACCACAGATACGCAGTATTTT. Translating it yields CASSPPGRTTDTQYF.

A few counts support this clonotype. The chain employs TRBV7-9 and TRBJ1-2; D remains unclear. The CDR3 has 13 residues. Trimming cost V 5 bases and J 3 bases, with 10 bases left between them. The germline gives CDR1 SEHNR, CDR2 FQNEAQ (reference sequence). The CDR3 sequence is CASSIGPDYGYTF. DNA for the CDR3: TGTGCCAGCAGCATTGGACCGGACTATGGCTACACCTTC.

The chain links TRBV20-1 to TRBJ2-1, with D possibly being TRBD1 (5 bases). The CDR3 has 12 residues. Germline loops: CDR1 DFQATT, CDR2 SNEGSKA (reference sequence). The ends were cut back, 2 bases at V and 4 bases at J, with 6 bases in the middle. The CDR3, as DNA: TGCAGTGCTAGACAGGGATACAATGAGCAGTTCTTC. This gives the protein CSARQGYNEQFF.

This clonotype was picked up many times. The chain is built from TRBV2 and TRBJ2-1; D is possibly TRBD2 (5 bases). Trimming pared 4 bases from V and 8 bases from J, leaving 12 bases between. This CDR3 comprises 13 residues. Per germline, CDR1 SNHLY and CDR2 FYNNEI. CDR3 sequence (DNA): TGTGCCAGCAGTGTCCTAGCTATTTATGAGCAGTTCTTC. Amino acids: CASSVLAIYEQFF. Full variable domain (missing parts from reference TRBV2 and TRBJ2-1): EPEVTQTPSHQVTQMGQEVILRCVPISNHLYFYWYRQILGQKVEFLVSFYNNEISEKSEIFDDQFSVERPDGSNFTLKIRSTKLEDSAMYFCASSVLAIYEQFFGPGTRLTVL.